A selection of T cell receptor beta chains follows, all from one sample in a study of T cells in Graves' hyperthyroidism and ophthalmopathy. TCRdb ran MiXCR on the multiplex PCR reads and lists one entry per CDR3 protein. The sample lists some 440,000 distinct CDR3 sequences; approximately 15% were seen once. The sample consisted of blood. All receptors derive from a woman aged 18-29 years with Graves' hyperthyroidism. CDR3s leave out the opening cysteine and the closing phenylalanine or tryptophan. Fields, in order: V gene, J gene, CDR3 protein.

V: TRBV7-3; J: TRBJ2-3; CDR3: ASSLMGDADTQY
V: TRBV5-1; J: TRBJ2-4; CDR3: ASSSGPGTAIQY
V: TRBV6-1; J: TRBJ1-5; CDR3: ASRKTGLQPQH
V: TRBV4-3; J: TRBJ1-5; CDR3: ASSQLHGSNQPQH
V: TRBV3-1; J: TRBJ2-7; CDR3: ASSPRLTGGFYEQY
V: TRBV11-2; J: TRBJ2-1; CDR3: ASSLDHRDRVRNEQF
V: TRBV20-1; J: TRBJ2-7; CDR3: SARRGQTLYEQY
V: TRBV7-6; J: TRBJ1-5; CDR3: ASSLGREQPQH
V: TRBV15; J: TRBJ2-5; CDR3: ATSSDGLAGVTEY
V: TRBV5-1; J: TRBJ2-7; CDR3: ASSLGDRSEQY
V: TRBV5-1; J: TRBJ2-7; CDR3: ASSLAGHPSYEQY
V: TRBV6-6; J: TRBJ1-4; CDR3: ASSYVRKNEKLF
V: TRBV25-1; J: TRBJ1-2; CDR3: ASSELGTGNYGYT
V: TRBV11-2; J: TRBJ1-2; CDR3: ASSLDPKTNYGYT
V: TRBV24-1; J: TRBJ2-2; CDR3: ATSGRQGVTGELF
V: TRBV20-1; J: TRBJ2-2; CDR3: SASLGQGTGELF
V: TRBV6-1; J: TRBJ1-1; CDR3: ASRSGTVNTEAF
V: TRBV20-1; J: TRBJ2-5; CDR3: SAPPGGETQY
V: TRBV11-2; J: TRBJ2-5; CDR3: ASSQGRGLGETQY
V: TRBV9; J: TRBJ2-2; CDR3: ASSAYRGIPTGELF
V: TRBV12-3/TRBV12-4; J: TRBJ2-2; CDR3: ASSLSGLAGELF
V: TRBV7-9; J: TRBJ1-4; CDR3: ASSLTQGPATNEKLF
V: TRBV2; J: TRBJ1-5; CDR3: ASRPDRTLRNQPQH
V: TRBV12-3/TRBV12-4; J: TRBJ2-7; CDR3: ASSILTLRGGGYKAYEQY
V: TRBV5-5; J: TRBJ2-3; CDR3: ASSPGRFTDTQY
V: TRBV20-1; J: TRBJ1-3; CDR3: SAQTTGNTIY
V: TRBV6-6; J: TRBJ2-7; CDR3: ASSYQRETYEQY
V: TRBV9; J: TRBJ1-1; CDR3: ASSALDRRNTEAF
V: TRBV20-1; J: TRBJ2-3; CDR3: SAIRGGPTDTQY
V: TRBV28; J: TRBJ2-5; CDR3: ASSWESRETQY
V: TRBV2; J: TRBJ2-3; CDR3: ASSEASGYTQY
V: TRBV12-3/TRBV12-4; J: TRBJ2-2; CDR3: ASSPHFSGVPGGELL
V: TRBV27; J: TRBJ2-5; CDR3: ASSSYRDQQGQETQY
V: TRBV2; J: TRBJ2-7; CDR3: ASDLAKYEQY
V: TRBV5-1; J: TRBJ2-7; CDR3: ASAGLAGYEQY
V: TRBV7-2; J: TRBJ2-1; CDR3: ASSLAGTGNNEQF
V: TRBV12-3/TRBV12-4; J: TRBJ1-6; CDR3: ASSHPGSNSPLH